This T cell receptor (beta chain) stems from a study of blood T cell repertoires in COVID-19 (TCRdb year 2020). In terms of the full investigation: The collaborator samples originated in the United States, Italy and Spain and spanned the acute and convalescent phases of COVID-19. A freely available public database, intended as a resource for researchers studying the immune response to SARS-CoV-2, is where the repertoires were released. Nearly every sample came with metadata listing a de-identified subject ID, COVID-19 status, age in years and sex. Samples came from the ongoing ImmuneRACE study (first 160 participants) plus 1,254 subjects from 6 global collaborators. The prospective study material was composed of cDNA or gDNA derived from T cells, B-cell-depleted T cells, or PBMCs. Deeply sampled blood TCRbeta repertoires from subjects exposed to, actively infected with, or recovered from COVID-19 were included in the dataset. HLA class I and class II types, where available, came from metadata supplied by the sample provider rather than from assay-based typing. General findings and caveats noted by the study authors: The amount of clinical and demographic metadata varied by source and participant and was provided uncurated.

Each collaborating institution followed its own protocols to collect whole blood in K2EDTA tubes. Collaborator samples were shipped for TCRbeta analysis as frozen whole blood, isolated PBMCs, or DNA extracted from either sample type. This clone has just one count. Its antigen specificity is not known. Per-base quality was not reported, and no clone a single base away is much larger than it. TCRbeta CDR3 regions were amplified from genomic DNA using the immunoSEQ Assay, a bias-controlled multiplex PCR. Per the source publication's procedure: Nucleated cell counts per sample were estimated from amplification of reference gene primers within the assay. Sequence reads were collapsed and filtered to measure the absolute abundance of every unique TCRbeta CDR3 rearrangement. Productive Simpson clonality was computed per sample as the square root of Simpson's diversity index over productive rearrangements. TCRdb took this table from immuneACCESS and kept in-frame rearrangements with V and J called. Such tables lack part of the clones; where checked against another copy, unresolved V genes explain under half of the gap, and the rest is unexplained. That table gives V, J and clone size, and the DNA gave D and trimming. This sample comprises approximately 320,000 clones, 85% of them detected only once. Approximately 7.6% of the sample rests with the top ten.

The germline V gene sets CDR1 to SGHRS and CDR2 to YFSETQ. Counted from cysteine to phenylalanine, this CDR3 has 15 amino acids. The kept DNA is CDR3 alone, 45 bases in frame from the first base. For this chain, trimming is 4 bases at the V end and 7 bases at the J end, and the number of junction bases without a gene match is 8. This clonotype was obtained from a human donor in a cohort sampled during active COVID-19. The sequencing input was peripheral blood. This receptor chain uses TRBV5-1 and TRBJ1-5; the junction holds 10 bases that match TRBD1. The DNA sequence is TGCGCCAGCAGCCCTTCGACAGGGGGCGAACAGCCCCAGCATTTT. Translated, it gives CASSPSTGGEQPQHF.